This TCR beta chain comes out of a study of vaccination effects on CD4 cells after COVID-19. Study-wide background: After expansion with viral peptide pools in the ViraFEST assay, antigen-specific CD4+ T cells were sequenced.

The germline V gene has CDR1 SGHTA and CDR2 FQGTGA. Between the trimmed V and J ends, which lost 5 bases and 6 bases, there was a span of 10 bases. This CDR3 is 13 amino acids long. Isolation of CD4+ T cells took place after about ten days of culture. Two doses of either BNT162b2 or mRNA-1273 were given to each participant. Cultures had half their medium replaced with IL-2 medium on days 3 and 7. Study observations and caveats: Of the vaccine-induced clones from healthy vaccinees, merely 1 of 255 recognized common cold coronaviruses as well. Clones that were induced by infection or by vaccine showed marked contraction late after vaccination.

Here immunoSEQ multiplex PCR was the method, and the copy in TCRdb shows in-frame clones only, minus some. The data show around 66,000 clones, around 70% seen once. About this clone: Antigen specificity is unknown.

The sample in question was CD4+ T cells from PBMCs cultured without peptide, obtained after COVID-19 vaccination. This sequence was found in a human donor who received a COVID-19 vaccine. This rearrangement joins TRBV7-3 to TRBJ2-2, with D perhaps TRBD1 (5 bases). CDR3 amino acids: CASSRQNAGELFF. As DNA, the CDR3 is TGTGCCAGCAGCAGACAGAATGCCGGGGAGCTGTTTTTT.